The 16 T cell receptor beta chains given below trace back to one sample, sequenced in a study of blood T cell repertoires in COVID-19. TCRdb keeps only in-frame clones here, not all; method: immunoSEQ multiplex PCR. The sample contains 150,000 to 200,000 clones, 70% to 90% of which appear only once. Specimen: peripheral blood. All receptors derive from a human donor in a cohort sampled during active COVID-19.

The V gene is TRBV5-6, the J gene TRBJ2-5; 9 bases fit TRBD1. From germline, CDR1 is SGHDT and CDR2 YYEEEE. V gave up 4 bases and J gave up 4 bases; unmatched junction bases: 2. This CDR3 comprises 13 residues. CDR3: CASSLTGGETQYF. The CDR3, as DNA: TGTGCCAGCAGCCTGACAGGGGGAGAGACCCAGTACTTC.

This clone was seen only once. CDR3 residues: CASSPSGTYEQYF. CDR3 DNA sequence: TGTGCCAGCAGTCCCAGCGGGACCTACGAGCAGTACTTC. The gene calls are TRBV28 and TRBJ2-7; 7 bases map to TRBD2. V lost 5 bases to trimming and J lost 2 bases; unmatched junction nucleotides: 3. The length of the CDR3 is 13 residues. Germline-derived CDR1 and CDR2 are MDHEN and SYDVKM.

This clone was detected ten times or more. V gene TRBV12-3 or TRBV12-4 combines with J gene TRBJ2-7, with D maybe TRBD2 (5 bases). The CDR3 covers 13 residues. The V end was cut by 5 bases, the J end by 5 bases, with 13 bases between. CDR3 residues: CASSLGEPDEQYF. DNA for the CDR3: TGTGCCAGCAGTCTCGGGGAGCCGGACGAGCAGTACTTC.

CDR3 region: CATGSLTTNEKLFF. In nucleotides, the CDR3 is TGTGCCACTGGCAGTCTGACAACTAATGAAAAACTGTTTTTT. The genes are TRBV19 and TRBJ1-4; D is unresolved. Per germline, CDR1 LNHDA and CDR2 SQIVND (reference sequence). CDR3 length: 14 residues. Trimming took off 10 bases at V and 0 bases at J, with 12 bases between the two ends. Full variable domain (remainder filled in from reference TRBV19 and TRBJ1-4): DGGITQSPKYLFRKEGQNVTLSCEQNLNHDAMYWYRQDPGQGLRLIYYSQIVNDFQKGDIAEGYSVSREKKESFPLTVTSAQKNPTAFYLCATGSLTTNEKLFFGSGTQLSVL.

This chain joins TRBV6-2 or TRBV6-3 and TRBJ2-7; D gene ambiguous. V was shortened by 2 bases and J by 2 bases, with 10 bases between the two germline ends. This CDR3 spans 14 amino acids. Per the germline V gene, CDR1 is MNHEY and CDR2 is SVGEGT. CDR3 residues: CASSYLGPPYEQYF. The CDR3 DNA reads as TGTGCCAGCAGTTACCTTGGGCCACCCTACGAGCAGTACTTC.

The J gene is TRBJ1-2, the V gene TRBV9; tentatively, D is TRBD1 (5 bases). The CDR3 has 15 residues. Trimming took off 4 bases at V and 4 bases at J, with 17 bases between the two ends. From germline, CDR1 is SGDLS and CDR2 YYNGEE. The chain's CDR3 is CASSPSLTEPYGYTF. In DNA form, the CDR3 reads TGTGCCAGCAGCCCCTCCTTGACAGAGCCCTATGGCTACACCTTC.

The CDR3 sequence is CASSLGGAGRLGTEAFF. CDR3 bases: TGTGCCAGCAGCTTAGGGGGCGCCGGGCGGTTGGGCACTGAAGCTTTCTTT. The chain links TRBV7-2 to TRBJ1-1; the D gene is possibly TRBD1 (5 bases). The length of the CDR3 is 17 residues. CDR1 and CDR2 (germline): SGHTA, FQGNSA. V was trimmed by 1 base and J by 4 bases, leaving 19 bases between them.

The chain is built from TRBV11-3 and TRBJ2-3; D is undetermined. Germline-derived CDR1 and CDR2 are SGHNT and YENEEA. V was pared by 3 bases and J by 0 bases, with 7 bases between. The CDR3 is 14 amino acids. CDR3 nucleotides: TGTGCCAGCAGCTTGACGGGTAGCACAGATACGCAGTATTTT. Residues: CASSLTGSTDTQYF. Together with reference TRBV11-3 and TRBJ2-3, the CDR3 gives the full variable domain: EAGVVQSPRYKIIEKKQPVAFWCNPISGHNTLYWYLQNLGQGPELLIRYENEEAVDDSQLPKDRFSAERLKGVDSTLKIQPAELGDSAVYLCASSLTGSTDTQYFGPGTRLTVL.

The chain joins TRBV28 to TRBJ1-3, with D perhaps matching TRBD1 (5 bases). The CDR3 totals 14 residues. Per the germline V gene, CDR1 is MDHEN and CDR2 is SYDVKM. Trimming left V 3 bases short and J 4 bases short, with 10 bases between. Here the CDR3 reads CASSFAGLGNTIYF. For the CDR3, the DNA is TGTGCCAGCAGTTTTGCAGGGCTCGGAAACACCATATATTTT.

The chain is built from TRBV19 and TRBJ2-3; 7 positions match TRBD2. The CDR3 spans 16 residues. Germline V gene data show CDR1 as LNHDA and CDR2 as SQIVND (reference sequence). Germline trimming cut 1 base from V and 3 bases from J; bases unmatched to any gene: 7. The chain's CDR3 is CASSIVGGSLTDTQYF. The CDR3 nucleotides are TGTGCCAGTAGTATAGTTGGCGGGAGTCTGACAGATACGCAGTATTTT.

The rearrangement uses TRBV12-3 or TRBV12-4 and TRBJ2-5; D perhaps matches TRBD2 (6 bases). With 0 bases removed from V and 4 bases from J, the gap between germline ends came to 6 bases. The CDR3 length is 13 residues. The CDR3 coding sequence is TGTGCCAGCAGTTTAGCGGGGGGAGAGACCCAGTACTTC. Translating it yields CASSLAGGETQYF.

The rearrangement links TRBV19 to TRBJ2-1; the match to TRBD2 covers 11 bases. Germline V gives CDR1 LNHDA, CDR2 SQIVND (reference sequence). The CDR3 runs 18 residues. The J segment lost 6 bases and the V segment lost 9 bases, leaving 19 bases of the junction unmatched. The CDR3 nucleotides read TGTGCCAGCGGAGGTCAGGGAACTAGCGGGAGTGGTCTCAATGAGCAGTTCTTC. Protein: CASGGQGTSGSGLNEQFF.

J is TRBJ1-1 and V is TRBV5-4; TRBD1 aligns across 9 bases. The CDR3 length is 16 residues. The ends lost 4 bases at V and 5 bases at J; junction bases unmatched: 12. Germline assignment: CDR1 SGHNT and CDR2 YYREEE (reference sequence). Written as DNA, the CDR3 is TGTGCCAGCAGCCTCCATCCCACAGGGGGCCTTACTGAAGCTTTCTTT. Its protein is CASSLHPTGGLTEAFF.

A single count supports this clone. Other nucleotide sequences from this sample produce the same CDR3. The chain combines TRBV18 with TRBJ1-1, with TRBD1 matching 12 bases. V shed 2 bases, J shed 0 bases, and the junction held 1 base outside the gene matches. The CDR3 runs 16 residues. The germline CDR1 and CDR2 sequences are KGHSH and LQKENI. Here the CDR3 reads CASSPGTGGLNTEAFF. The CDR3 nucleotides read TGTGCCAGCTCACCAGGGACAGGGGGCTTGAACACTGAAGCTTTCTTT.

The chain combines TRBV30 with TRBJ2-7; 8 bases match TRBD1. CDR3 size: 15 residues. CDR1 is GTSNPN and CDR2 is SVGIG in the germline V gene (reference sequence). The ends lost 0 bases at V and 4 bases at J; junction bases unmatched: 8. The CDR3 reads CAWSVQGRGQYEQYF. The CDR3 DNA reads as TGTGCCTGGAGTGTACAGGGCAGGGGGCAATACGAGCAGTACTTC.

This clone was counted a single time. This chain joins TRBV30 and TRBJ2-5; possible D gene TRBD2, 5 bases. V was trimmed by 0 bases and J by 9 bases, leaving 8 bases between them. Germline CDR1 GTSNPN, CDR2 SVGIG (reference sequence). This CDR3 spans 11 amino acids. The CDR3 spells CAWSVGMAQYF. The CDR3 DNA sequence: TGTGCCTGGAGTGTCGGGATGGCCCAGTACTTC.